This TCR beta chain is drawn from a study of T cell repertoires in cytomegalovirus infection. Whole-study context: The public TCR beta signatures pointed to both CMV infection and matching HLA type.

CDR3 length: 16 amino acids. Germline-derived CDR1 and CDR2 are KGHDR and SFDVKD. Trimming took 3 bases from V and 0 from J, leaving 8 bases between them. TCRdb passed the reads through MiXCR, listing each CDR3 protein once. This sample has a few hundred thousand distinct CDR3 sequences; about 25% occur once, and the top ten carry less than 15%. This clonotype originated in a human donor in good health (CMV status not recorded). Some clones in this sample may be carry-over from other donors' samples. Sample: PBMCs. This chain connects TRBV24-1 to TRBJ2-6; perhaps TRBD1 as D (5 bases). The CDR3 is CATSDPTASGANVLTF. DNA for the CDR3: TGTGCCACCAGTGATCCGACAGCCTCTGGGGCCAACGTCCTGACTTTC.